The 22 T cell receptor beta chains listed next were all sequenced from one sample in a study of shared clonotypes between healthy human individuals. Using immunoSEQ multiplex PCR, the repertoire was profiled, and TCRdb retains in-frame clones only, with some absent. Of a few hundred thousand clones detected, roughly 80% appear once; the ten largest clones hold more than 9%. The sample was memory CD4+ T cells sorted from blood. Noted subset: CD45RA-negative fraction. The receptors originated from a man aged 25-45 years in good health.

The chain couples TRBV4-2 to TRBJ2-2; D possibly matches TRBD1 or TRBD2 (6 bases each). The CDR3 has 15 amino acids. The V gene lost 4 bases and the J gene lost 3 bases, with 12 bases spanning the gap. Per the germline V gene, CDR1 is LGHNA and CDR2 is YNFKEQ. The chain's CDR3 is CASSLTGGDTGELFF. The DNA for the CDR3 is TGTGCCAGCAGCCTGACAGGCGGGGACACCGGGGAGCTGTTTTTT.

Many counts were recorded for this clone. The CDR3 spells CSVGLGSYNEQFF. DNA of the CDR3: TGCAGCGTGGGACTCGGCTCCTACAATGAGCAGTTCTTC. The chain carries TRBV29-1 and TRBJ2-1, with D maybe TRBD2 (6 bases). The CDR3 consists of 13 residues. V lost 6 bases, J lost 0 bases, and 9 bases lay in between. Germline V lookup: CDR1 SQVTM, CDR2 ANQGSEA.

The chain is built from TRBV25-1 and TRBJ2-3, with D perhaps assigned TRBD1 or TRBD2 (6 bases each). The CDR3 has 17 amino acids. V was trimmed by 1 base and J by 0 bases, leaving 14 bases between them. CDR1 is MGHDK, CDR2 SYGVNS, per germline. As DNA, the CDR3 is TGTGCCAGCAGTGAATCTAGGGGGGCCCAAAGCACAGATACGCAGTATTTT. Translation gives CASSESRGAQSTDTQYF.

CDR3 sequence reads: CASTFAPSGANVLTF. DNA for the CDR3: TGTGCCAGCACCTTCGCGCCTTCTGGGGCCAACGTCCTGACTTTC. V is TRBV5-6 and J is TRBJ2-6; D unclear. The germline gives CDR1 SGHDT, CDR2 YYEEEE. The V end was cut by 6 bases, the J end by 1 base, with 11 bases between. This CDR3 is 15 amino acids long.

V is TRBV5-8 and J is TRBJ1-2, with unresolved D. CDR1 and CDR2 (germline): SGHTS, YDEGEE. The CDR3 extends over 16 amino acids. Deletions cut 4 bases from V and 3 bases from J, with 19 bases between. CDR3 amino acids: CASSPSGEGLYYGYTF. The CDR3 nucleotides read TGTGCCAGCAGCCCCTCCGGTGAAGGGCTTTACTATGGCTACACCTTC.

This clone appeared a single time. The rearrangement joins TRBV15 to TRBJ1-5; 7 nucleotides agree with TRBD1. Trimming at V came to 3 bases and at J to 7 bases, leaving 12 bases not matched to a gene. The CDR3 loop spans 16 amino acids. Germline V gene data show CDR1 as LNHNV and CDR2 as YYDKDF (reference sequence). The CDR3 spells CATSRVTGQVGQPQHF. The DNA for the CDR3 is TGTGCCACCAGCAGGGTGACAGGGCAAGTGGGGCAGCCCCAGCATTTT.

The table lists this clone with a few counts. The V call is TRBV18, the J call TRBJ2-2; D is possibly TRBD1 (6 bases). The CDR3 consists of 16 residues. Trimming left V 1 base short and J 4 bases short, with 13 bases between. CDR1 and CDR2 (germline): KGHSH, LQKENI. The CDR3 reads CASSPLPGDTTGELFF. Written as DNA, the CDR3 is TGTGCCAGCTCACCACTCCCAGGGGACACCACCGGGGAGCTGTTTTTT.

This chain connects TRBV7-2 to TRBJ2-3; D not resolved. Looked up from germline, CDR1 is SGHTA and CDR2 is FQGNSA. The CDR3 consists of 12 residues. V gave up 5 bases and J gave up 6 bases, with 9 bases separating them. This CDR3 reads CASSHRWDTQYF. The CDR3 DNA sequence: TGTGCCAGCAGCCATCGTTGGGATACGCAGTATTTT. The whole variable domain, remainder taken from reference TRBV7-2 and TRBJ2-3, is GAGVSQSPSNKVTEKGKDVELRCDPISGHTALYWYRQSLGQGLEFLIYFQGNSAPDKSGLPSDRFSAERTGGSVSTLTIQRTQQEDSAVYLCASSHRWDTQYFGPGTRLTVL.

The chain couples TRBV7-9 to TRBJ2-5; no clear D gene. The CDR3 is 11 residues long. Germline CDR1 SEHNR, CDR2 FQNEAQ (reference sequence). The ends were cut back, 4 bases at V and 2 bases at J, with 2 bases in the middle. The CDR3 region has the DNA TGTGCCAGCAGCTCACAAGAGACCCAGTACTTC. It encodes CASSSQETQYF.

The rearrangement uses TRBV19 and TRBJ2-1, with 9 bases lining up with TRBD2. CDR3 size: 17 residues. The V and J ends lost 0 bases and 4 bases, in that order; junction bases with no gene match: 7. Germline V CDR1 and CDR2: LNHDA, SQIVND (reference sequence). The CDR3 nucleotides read TGTGCCAGTAGTATAGAACTACCTAGCGGGGCATACAATGAGCAGTTCTTC. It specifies CASSIELPSGAYNEQFF.

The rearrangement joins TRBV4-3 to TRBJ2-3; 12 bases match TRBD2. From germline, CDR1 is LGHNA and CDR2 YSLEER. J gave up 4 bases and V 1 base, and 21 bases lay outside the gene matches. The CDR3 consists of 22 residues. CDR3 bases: TGCGCCAGCAGCCAAGTTCTGACTAGCGGGAGCGGGTGGGGTCAGGACCCAGATACGCAGTATTTT. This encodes CASSQVLTSGSGWGQDPDTQYF.

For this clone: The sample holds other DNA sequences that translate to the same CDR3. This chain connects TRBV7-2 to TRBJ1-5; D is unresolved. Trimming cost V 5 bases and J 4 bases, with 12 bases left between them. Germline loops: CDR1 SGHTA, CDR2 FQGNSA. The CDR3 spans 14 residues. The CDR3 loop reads CASSLGSGNQPQHF. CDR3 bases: TGTGCCAGCAGCCTGGGATCGGGTAATCAGCCCCAGCATTTT.

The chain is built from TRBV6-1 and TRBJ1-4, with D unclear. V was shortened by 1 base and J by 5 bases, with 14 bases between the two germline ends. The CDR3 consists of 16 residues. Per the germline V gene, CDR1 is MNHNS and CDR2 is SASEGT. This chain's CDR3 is CASSEEWGKSNEKLFF. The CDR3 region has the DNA TGTGCCAGCAGTGAAGAATGGGGAAAGAGCAATGAAAAACTGTTTTTT.

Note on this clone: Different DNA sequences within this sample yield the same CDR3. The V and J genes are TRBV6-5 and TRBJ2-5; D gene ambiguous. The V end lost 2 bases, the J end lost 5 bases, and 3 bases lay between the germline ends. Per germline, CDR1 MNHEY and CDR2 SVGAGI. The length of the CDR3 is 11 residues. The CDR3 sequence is CASSYGETQYF. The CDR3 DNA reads TGTGCCAGCAGTTACGGCGAGACCCAGTACTTC.

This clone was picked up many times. The CDR3 here is CASSLSAWATEQFF. In nucleotides, the CDR3 is TGTGCCAGCAGCTTAAGCGCCTGGGCGACTGAGCAGTTCTTC. The genes are TRBV7-3 and TRBJ2-1, with D uncertain. Trimming took off 1 base at V and 9 bases at J, with 13 bases between the two ends. Germline V gene data show CDR1 as SGHTA and CDR2 as FQGTGA. The CDR3 contains 14 residues.

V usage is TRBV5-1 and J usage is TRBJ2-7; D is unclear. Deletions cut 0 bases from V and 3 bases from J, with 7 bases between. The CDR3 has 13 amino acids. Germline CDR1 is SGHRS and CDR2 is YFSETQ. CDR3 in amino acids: CASSLGQFYEQYF. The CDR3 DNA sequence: TGCGCCAGCAGCTTGGGCCAATTCTACGAGCAGTACTTC.

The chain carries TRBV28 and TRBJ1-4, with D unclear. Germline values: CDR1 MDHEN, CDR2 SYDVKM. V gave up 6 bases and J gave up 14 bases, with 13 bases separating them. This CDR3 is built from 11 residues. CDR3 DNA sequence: TGTGCCAGCAGCGACCCGAATGTGCTGTTTTTT. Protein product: CASSDPNVLFF.

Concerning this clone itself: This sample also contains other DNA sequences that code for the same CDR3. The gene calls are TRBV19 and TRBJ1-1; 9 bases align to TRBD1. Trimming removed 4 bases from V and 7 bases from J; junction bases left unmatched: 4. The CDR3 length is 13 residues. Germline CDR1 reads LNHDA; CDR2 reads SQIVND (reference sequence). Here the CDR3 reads CASSTQTGGEAFF. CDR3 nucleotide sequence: TGTGCCAGTAGTACCCAGACAGGGGGTGAAGCTTTCTTT.

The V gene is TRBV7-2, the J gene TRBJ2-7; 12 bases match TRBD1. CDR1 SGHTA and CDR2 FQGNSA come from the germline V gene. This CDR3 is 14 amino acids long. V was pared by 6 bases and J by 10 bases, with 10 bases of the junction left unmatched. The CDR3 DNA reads TGTGCCAGCAGTCTTTTGGGACAGGGGGCGGAACAGTACTTC. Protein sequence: CASSLLGQGAEQYF.

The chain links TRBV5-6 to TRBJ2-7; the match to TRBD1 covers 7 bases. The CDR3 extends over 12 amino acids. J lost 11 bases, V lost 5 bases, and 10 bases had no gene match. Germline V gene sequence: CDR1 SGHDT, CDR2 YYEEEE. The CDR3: CASSFNRDREYF. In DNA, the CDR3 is TGTGCCAGCAGTTTTAACCGGGACAGAGAGTACTTC.

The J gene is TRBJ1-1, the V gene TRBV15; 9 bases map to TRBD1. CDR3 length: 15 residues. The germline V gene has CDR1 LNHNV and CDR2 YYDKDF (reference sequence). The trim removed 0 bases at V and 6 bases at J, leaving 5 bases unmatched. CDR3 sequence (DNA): TGTGCCACCAGCAGAGAGACAGGGGGTTGGGCTGAAGCTTTCTTT. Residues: CATSRETGGWAEAFF. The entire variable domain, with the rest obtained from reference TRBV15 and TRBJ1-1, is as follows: DAMVIQNPRYQVTQFGKPVTLSCSQTLNHNVMYWYQQKSSQAPKLLFHYYDKDFNNEADTPDNFQSRRPNTSFCFLDIRSPGLGDTAMYLCATSRETGGWAEAFFGQGTRLTVV.

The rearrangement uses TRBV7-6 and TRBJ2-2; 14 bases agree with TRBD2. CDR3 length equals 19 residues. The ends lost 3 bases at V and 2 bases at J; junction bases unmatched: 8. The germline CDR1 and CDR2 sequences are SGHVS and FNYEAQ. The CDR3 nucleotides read TGTGCCAGCAGCTTCCGACTAGCGGGAGGGCCAGTAAACACCGGGGAGCTGTTTTTT. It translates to CASSFRLAGGPVNTGELFF.